The clone carrying this T cell receptor beta chain is a singleton in its sample. Its antigen is not identified. Preparation of the TCRbeta library was carried out with unique molecular identifiers. TCRdb analysed the PCR reads with MiXCR anew, one entry per CDR3 protein. Among fewer than 400,000 distinct CDR3 sequences listed, around 25% were seen once. The germline V gene has CDR1 MDHEN and CDR2 SYDVKM. The V and J ends lost 6 bases and 0 bases respectively, with 11 bases between them. The CDR3 is 14 residues long. The sample originates from a study of T-cell reconstitution after alpha-beta-depleted transplantation in children. Overall study results and limits: Reportedly, only several hundred clones from non-depleted graft cells drove alpha-beta T-cell counts at about two months.

The sequencing used PBMCs, mostly from graft donor cells, collected 180 days after TCRalphabeta/CD19-depleted stem cell transplant. The chain links TRBV28 to TRBJ1-2; D remains ambiguous. This TCR came from a male patient younger than 18 who had a stem cell transplant for acute lymphoblastic leukemia, so the T cells may come from the graft donor. Here the CDR3 reads CASRRRNPNYGYTF. The CDR3 DNA follows: TGTGCCAGCAGGCGGCGCAATCCTAACTATGGCTACACCTTC.